The entry that follows covers one T cell receptor (beta chain) sequence. Distinct nucleotide sequences in the sample also encode this CDR3. This record comes from a study of technical replicates of blood from several donors. Clones were sequenced by immunoSEQ multiplex PCR, and TCRdb holds only the in-frame ones, with some missing. The sample yields just over 95,000 clones, approximately 96% seen once. V gave up 2 bases and J gave up 1 base, with 6 bases separating them. CDR1 and CDR2 (germline): SGHNT, YYREEE (reference sequence). The CDR3 sequence is 13 residues long. Sequencing used T cells isolated from PBMCs. V gene TRBV5-4 combines with J gene TRBJ1-1; a possible D gene is TRBD1 (6 bases). This receptor was obtained from a human donor in good health. CDR3 loop: CASSLGGNTEAFF. The CDR3 DNA reads TGTGCCAGCAGCTTAGGGGGGAACACTGAAGCTTTCTTT.